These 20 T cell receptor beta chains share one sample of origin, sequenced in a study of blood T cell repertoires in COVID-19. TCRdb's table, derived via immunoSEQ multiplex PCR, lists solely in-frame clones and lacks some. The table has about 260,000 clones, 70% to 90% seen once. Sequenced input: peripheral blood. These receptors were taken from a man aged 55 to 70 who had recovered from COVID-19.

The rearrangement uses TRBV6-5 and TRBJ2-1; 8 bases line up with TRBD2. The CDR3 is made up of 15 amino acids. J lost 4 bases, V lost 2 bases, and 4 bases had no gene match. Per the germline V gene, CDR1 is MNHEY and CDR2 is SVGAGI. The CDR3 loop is CASSYTSGKYNEQFF. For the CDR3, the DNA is TGTGCCAGCAGTTACACTAGCGGCAAATACAATGAGCAGTTCTTC.

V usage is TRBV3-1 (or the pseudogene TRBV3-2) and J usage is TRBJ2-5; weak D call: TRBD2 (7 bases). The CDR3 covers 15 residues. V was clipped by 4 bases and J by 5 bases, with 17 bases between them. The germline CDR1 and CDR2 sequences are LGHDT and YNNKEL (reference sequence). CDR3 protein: CASSLKRGGRETQYF. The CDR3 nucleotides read TGTGCCAGCAGCCTAAAGAGGGGGGGCCGCGAGACCCAGTACTTC.

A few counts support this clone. The CDR3 region is CASSLGGGSGSGEQFF. CDR3 bases: TGCGCCAGCAGCTTGGGGGGCGGGAGCGGCTCGGGCGAGCAGTTCTTC. V is TRBV5-1 and J is TRBJ2-1, with 7 bases aligning to TRBD2. This CDR3 has 16 amino acids. V shed 0 bases and J 10 bases; nucleotides not matched to a gene: 13. The germline V gene encodes CDR1 SGHRS and CDR2 YFSETQ.

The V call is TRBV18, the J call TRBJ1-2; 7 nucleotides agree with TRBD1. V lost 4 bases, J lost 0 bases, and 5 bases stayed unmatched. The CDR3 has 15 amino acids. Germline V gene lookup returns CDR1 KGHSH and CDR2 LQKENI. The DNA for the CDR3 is TGTGCCAGCTCACAGGAACAGGGGACTAACTATGGCTACACCTTC. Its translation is CASSQEQGTNYGYTF.

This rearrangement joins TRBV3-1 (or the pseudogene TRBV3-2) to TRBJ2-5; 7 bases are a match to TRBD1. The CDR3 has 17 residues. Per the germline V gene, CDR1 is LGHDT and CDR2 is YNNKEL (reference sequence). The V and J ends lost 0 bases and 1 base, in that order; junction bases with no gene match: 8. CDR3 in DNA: TGTGCCAGCAGCCAAGATATTGCCAGGGGGTTCCAAGAGACCCAGTACTTC. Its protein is CASSQDIARGFQETQYF.

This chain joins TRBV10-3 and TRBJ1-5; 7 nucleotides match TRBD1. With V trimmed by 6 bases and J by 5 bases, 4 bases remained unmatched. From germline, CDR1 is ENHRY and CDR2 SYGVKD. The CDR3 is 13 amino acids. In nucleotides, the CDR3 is TGTGCCATCAGACAGGGGAAACATCAGCCCCAGCATTTT. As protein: CAIRQGKHQPQHF.

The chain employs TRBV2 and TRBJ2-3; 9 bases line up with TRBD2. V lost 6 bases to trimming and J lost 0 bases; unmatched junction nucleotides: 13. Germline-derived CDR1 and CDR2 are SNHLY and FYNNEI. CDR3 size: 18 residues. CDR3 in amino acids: CASSYTNSGGWSTDTQYF. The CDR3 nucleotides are TGTGCCAGCAGCTACACCAATAGCGGGGGTTGGAGCACAGATACGCAGTATTTT.

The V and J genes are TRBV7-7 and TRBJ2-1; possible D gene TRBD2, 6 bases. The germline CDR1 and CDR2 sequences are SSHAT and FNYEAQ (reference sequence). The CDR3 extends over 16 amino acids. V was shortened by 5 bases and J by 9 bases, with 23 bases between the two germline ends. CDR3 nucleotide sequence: TGTGCCAGCAGCAGGGACCCGGGACTCCCGACGGGTGAGCAGTTCTTC. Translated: CASSRDPGLPTGEQFF.

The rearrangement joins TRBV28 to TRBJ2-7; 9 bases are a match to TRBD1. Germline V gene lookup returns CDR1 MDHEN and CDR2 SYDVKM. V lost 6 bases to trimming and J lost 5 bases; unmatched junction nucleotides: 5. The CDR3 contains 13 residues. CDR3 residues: CASRTGGTDEQYF. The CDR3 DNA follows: TGTGCCAGCAGGACAGGGGGAACCGACGAGCAGTACTTC.

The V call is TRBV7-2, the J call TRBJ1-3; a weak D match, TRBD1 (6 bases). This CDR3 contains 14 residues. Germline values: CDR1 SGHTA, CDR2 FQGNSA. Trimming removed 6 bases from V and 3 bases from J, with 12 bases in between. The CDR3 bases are TGTGCCAGCAGTCTACAGGGCCTTGGAAACACCATATATTTT. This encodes CASSLQGLGNTIYF.

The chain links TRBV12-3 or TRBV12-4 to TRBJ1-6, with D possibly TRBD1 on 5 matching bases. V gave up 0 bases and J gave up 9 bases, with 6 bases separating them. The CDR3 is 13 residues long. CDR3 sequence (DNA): TGTGCCAGCAGTTTAGCGGGGGGTTCACCCCTCCACTTT. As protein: CASSLAGGSPLHF.

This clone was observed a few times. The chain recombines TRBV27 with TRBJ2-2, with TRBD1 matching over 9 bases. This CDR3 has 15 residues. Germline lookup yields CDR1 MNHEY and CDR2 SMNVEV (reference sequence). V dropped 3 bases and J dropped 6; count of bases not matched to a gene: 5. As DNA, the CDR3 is TGTGCCAGCAGTTTTTGGGACAGGGCTGCCGGGGAGCTGTTTTTT. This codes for CASSFWDRAAGELFF.

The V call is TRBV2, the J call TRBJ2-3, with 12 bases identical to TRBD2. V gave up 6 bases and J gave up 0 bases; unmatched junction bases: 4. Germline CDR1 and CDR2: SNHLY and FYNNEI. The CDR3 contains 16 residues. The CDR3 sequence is CASRRLAGGSTDTQYF. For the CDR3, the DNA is TGTGCCAGCAGACGGCTAGCGGGGGGGAGCACAGATACGCAGTATTTT.

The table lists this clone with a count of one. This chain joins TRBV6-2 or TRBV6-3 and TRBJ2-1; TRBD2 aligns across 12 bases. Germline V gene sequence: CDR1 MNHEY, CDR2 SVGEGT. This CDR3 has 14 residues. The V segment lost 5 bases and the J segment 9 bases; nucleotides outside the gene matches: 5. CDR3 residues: CASSRLAGAGEQFF. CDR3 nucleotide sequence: TGTGCCAGCAGTCGACTAGCGGGAGCGGGTGAGCAGTTCTTC.

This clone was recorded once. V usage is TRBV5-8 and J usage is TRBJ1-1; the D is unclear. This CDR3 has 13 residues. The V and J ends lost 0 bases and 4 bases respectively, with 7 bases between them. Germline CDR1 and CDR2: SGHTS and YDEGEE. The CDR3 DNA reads TGTGCCAGCAGCTTGGTACCGGGCACTGAAGCTTTCTTT. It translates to CASSLVPGTEAFF. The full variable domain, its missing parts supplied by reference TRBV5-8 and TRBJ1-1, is EAGVTQSPTHLIKTRGQQATLRCSPISGHTSVYWYQQALGLGLQFLLWYDEGEERNRGNFPPRFSGRQFPNYSSELNVNALELEDSALYLCASSLVPGTEAFFGQGTRLTVV.

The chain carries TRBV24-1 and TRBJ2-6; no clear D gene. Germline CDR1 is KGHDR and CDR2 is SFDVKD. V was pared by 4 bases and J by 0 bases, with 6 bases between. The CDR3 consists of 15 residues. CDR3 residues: CATSEGVSGANVLTF. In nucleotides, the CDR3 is TGTGCCACCAGTGAGGGCGTCTCTGGGGCCAACGTCCTGACTTTC.

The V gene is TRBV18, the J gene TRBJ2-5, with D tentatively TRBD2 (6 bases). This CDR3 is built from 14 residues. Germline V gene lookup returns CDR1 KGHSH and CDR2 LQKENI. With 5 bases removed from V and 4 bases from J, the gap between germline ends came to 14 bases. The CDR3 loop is CASSSSVGGETQYF. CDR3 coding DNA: TGTGCCAGCTCATCCAGCGTGGGGGGAGAGACCCAGTACTTC.

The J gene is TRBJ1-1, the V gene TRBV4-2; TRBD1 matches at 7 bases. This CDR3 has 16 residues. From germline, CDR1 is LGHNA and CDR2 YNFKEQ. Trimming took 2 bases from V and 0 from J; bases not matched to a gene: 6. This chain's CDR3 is CASSQSTGNMNTEAFF. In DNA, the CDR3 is TGTGCCAGCAGCCAATCGACAGGGAATATGAACACTGAAGCTTTCTTT.

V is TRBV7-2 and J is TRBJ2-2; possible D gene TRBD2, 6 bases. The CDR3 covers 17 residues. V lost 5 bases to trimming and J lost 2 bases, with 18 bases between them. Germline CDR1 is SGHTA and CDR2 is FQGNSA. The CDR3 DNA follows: TGTGCCAGCAGCCTCGGTTTGGGGCGGGGAAACACCGGGGAGCTGTTTTTT. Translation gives CASSLGLGRGNTGELFF.

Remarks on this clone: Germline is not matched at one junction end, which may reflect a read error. CDR3 coding DNA: TGTGCCAGCAGCCCTGGGGCGACTTCCTCCAATGAGCAGTTCTTC. Amino acid sequence: CASSPGATSSNEQFF. This chain connects TRBV7-6 to TRBJ2-1, with D possibly TRBD1 on 5 matching bases. Germline-derived CDR1 and CDR2 are SGHVS and FNYEAQ. The CDR3 covers 15 residues.